One sample yielded the 10 T cell receptor beta chains listed below, sequenced in a study of T cells in tuberculosis. Produced via immunoSEQ multiplex PCR; TCRdb's table is partial and in-frame only. Here the sample spans some 23,000 clones, around 94% being singletons. Sequences were obtained from PBMCs. These receptor sequences come from a donor aged 10 to 29 with latent tuberculosis or without tuberculosis infection. Some clones in this sample may be carry-over from other donors' samples.

This clone was found a few times. CDR3 protein: CASSELPAPGDEQYF. CDR3 coding DNA: TGTGCCAGCAGTGAACTCCCGGCCCCAGGGGACGAGCAGTACTTC. This chain links TRBV6-1 with TRBJ2-7, with a tentative D call TRBD1 (6 bases). The CDR3 runs to 15 residues. Trimming cost V 2 bases and J 5 bases, with 16 bases left between them. The germline gives CDR1 MNHNS, CDR2 SASEGT.

On this clone itself: This likely comes from a read error, as the CDR3 has no conserved phenylalanine or tryptophan at its end. The limits of the CDR3 on the DNA are not certain, so only TCRdb's listed CDR3 is given. The chain recombines TRBV27 with TRBJ1-1. The length of the CDR3 is 8 amino acids, counting both ends. The germline V gene has CDR1 MNHEY and CDR2 SMNVEV (reference sequence). The CDR3 is CASSLISY.

The V gene is TRBV9, the J gene TRBJ2-1; 10 positions agree with TRBD2. This CDR3 comprises 16 residues. Trimming removed 3 bases from V and 4 bases from J; junction bases left unmatched: 7. Looked up from germline, CDR1 is SGDLS and CDR2 is YYNGEE. The CDR3: CASSDSGTSVYNEQFF. CDR3 in DNA: TGTGCCAGCAGCGATTCCGGGACTAGCGTGTACAATGAGCAGTTCTTC.

The chain employs TRBV29-1 and TRBJ2-7; 8 bases map to TRBD1. The CDR3 loop spans 13 amino acids. The J segment lost 2 bases and the V segment lost 6 bases, leaving 6 bases of the junction unmatched. Germline assignment: CDR1 SQVTM and CDR2 ANQGSEA. CDR3 bases: TGCAGCGTAGAGGACAGGGCCACCTACGAGCAGTACTTC. Translating gives CSVEDRATYEQYF.

CDR3 in DNA: TGTGCCAGCAGTTACTGGGGGGGCGAGGATGAGCAGTTCTTC. This codes for CASSYWGGEDEQFF. V and J are TRBV6-6 and TRBJ2-1, with D perhaps TRBD2 (7 bases). V lost 1 base to trimming and J lost 8 bases, with 12 bases between them. CDR3 length: 14 amino acids. Germline CDR1 is MNHNY and CDR2 is SVGAGI (reference sequence).

The V call is TRBV5-6, the J call TRBJ1-4, with 7 bases fitting TRBD1. The germline gives CDR1 SGHDT, CDR2 YYEEEE. Trimming cost V 4 bases and J 8 bases; bases outside gene matches: 8. The CDR3 is 14 amino acids. CDR3 region: CASSQRGQREKLFF. Here the CDR3 DNA reads TGTGCCAGCAGCCAAAGGGGGCAAAGAGAAAAACTGTTTTTT.

The chain combines TRBV7-2 with TRBJ1-2, with a tentative D call TRBD1 (6 bases). V was trimmed by 4 bases and J by 8 bases, leaving 17 bases between them. Germline V lookup: CDR1 SGHTA, CDR2 FQGNSA. This CDR3 is 14 amino acids long. The CDR3 DNA reads TGTGCCAGCAGCTCATACAGGGATCTGAAGGGCTACACCTTC. Protein: CASSSYRDLKGYTF. The variable domain in full, with the rest retrieved from reference TRBV7-2 and TRBJ1-2, is GAGVSQSPSNKVTEKGKDVELRCDPISGHTALYWYRQSLGQGLEFLIYFQGNSAPDKSGLPSDRFSAERTGGSVSTLTIQRTQQEDSAVYLCASSSYRDLKGYTFGSGTRLTVV.

This clone showed up just once. The rearrangement uses TRBV29-1 and TRBJ2-2, with 10 bases matching TRBD2. Germline CDR1 reads SQVTM; CDR2 reads ANQGSEA. The trim removed 0 bases at V and 8 bases at J, leaving 21 bases unmatched. CDR3 length: 20 amino acids. The CDR3 DNA follows: TGCAGCGTTGAAGAGGGGACACTACTAGCGGGATTTAGGACAGCTGGGGAGCTGTTTTTT. Amino acids: CSVEEGTLLAGFRTAGELFF.

The J gene is TRBJ1-1, the V gene TRBV10-3, with D unresolved. The CDR3 spans 12 residues. Trimming removed 4 bases from V and 3 bases from J, with 6 bases in between. CDR1 ENHRY and CDR2 SYGVKD come from the germline V gene. CDR3 sequence (DNA): TGTGCCATCAGTGCGGGGTACACTGAAGCTTTCTTT. Translated: CAISAGYTEAFF.

J is TRBJ2-2 and V is TRBV5-8, with D uncertain. This CDR3 comprises 12 residues. V was trimmed by 4 bases and J by 7 bases, leaving 8 bases between them. From germline, CDR1 is SGHTS and CDR2 YDEGEE. CDR3 sequence (DNA): TGTGCCAGCAGCCTTCGCGGCGGGGAGCTGTTTTTT. Translating gives CASSLRGGELFF. Full variable domain (outside the CDR3, taken from reference TRBV5-8 and TRBJ2-2): EAGVTQSPTHLIKTRGQQATLRCSPISGHTSVYWYQQALGLGLQFLLWYDEGEERNRGNFPPRFSGRQFPNYSSELNVNALELEDSALYLCASSLRGGELFFGEGSRLTVL.